Only one count was recorded for the clone carrying this T cell receptor beta chain. Aged 18 to 65, the patients with hyperthyroidism had under 2 months' duration and were newly diagnosed. Symptoms, serum thyroxine and TRAb, thyroid ultrasound, and orbital computed tomography formed the diagnostic basis. V was shortened by 3 bases and J by 4 bases, with 10 bases between the two germline ends. CDR3 size: 15 residues. CDR1 and CDR2 (germline): MGHDK, SYGVNS. Beta-chain TCR CDR3 regions were amplified from RNA transcripts. HTBI-primed RT-PCR formed the first round, and a multiplex PCR formed the second. TCRdb re-derived calls from the multiplex PCR reads in MiXCR, one entry per CDR3 protein. The sample carries about 600,000 distinct CDR3 sequences, under 45% recorded once. The sample originates from a study of Graves' ophthalmopathy and Graves' hyperthyroidism.

The rearrangement links TRBV25-1 to TRBJ1-6; the D gene is possibly TRBD1 (5 bases). This TCR was sampled from an adult man with Graves' hyperthyroidism. What was sequenced was peripheral blood or thyroid tissue (not recorded which). In DNA form, the CDR3 reads TGTGCCAGCAGTGAGGGGACGGTTTATAATTCACCCCTCCACTTT. This sequence encodes CASSEGTVYNSPLHF.